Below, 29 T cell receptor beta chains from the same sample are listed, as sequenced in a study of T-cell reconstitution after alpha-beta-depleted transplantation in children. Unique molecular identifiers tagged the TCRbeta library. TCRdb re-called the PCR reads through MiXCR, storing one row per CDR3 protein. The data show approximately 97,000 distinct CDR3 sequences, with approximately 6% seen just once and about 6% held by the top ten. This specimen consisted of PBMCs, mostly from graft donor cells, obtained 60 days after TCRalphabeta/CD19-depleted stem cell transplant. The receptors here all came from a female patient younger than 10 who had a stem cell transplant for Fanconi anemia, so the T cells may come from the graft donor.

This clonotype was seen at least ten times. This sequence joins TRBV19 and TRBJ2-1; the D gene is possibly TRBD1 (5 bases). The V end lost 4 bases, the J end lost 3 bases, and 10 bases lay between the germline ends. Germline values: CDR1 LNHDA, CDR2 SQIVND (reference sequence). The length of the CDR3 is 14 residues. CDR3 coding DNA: TGTGCCAGTAGTACGCAGGGTCTCTACAATGAGCAGTTCTTC. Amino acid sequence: CASSTQGLYNEQFF.

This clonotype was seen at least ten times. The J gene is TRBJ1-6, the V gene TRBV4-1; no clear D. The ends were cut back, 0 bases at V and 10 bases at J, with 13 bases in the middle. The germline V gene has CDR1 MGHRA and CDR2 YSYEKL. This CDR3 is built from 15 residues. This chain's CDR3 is CASSQEGVRVSPLHF. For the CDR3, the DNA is TGCGCCAGCAGCCAAGAGGGTGTACGAGTGTCACCCCTCCACTTT.

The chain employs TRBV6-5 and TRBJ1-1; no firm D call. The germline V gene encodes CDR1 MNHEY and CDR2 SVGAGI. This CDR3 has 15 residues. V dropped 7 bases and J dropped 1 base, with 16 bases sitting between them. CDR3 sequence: CASTSRAKGNTEAFF. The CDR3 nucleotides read TGTGCCAGCACTTCCCGGGCTAAGGGGAACACTGAAGCTTTCTTT.

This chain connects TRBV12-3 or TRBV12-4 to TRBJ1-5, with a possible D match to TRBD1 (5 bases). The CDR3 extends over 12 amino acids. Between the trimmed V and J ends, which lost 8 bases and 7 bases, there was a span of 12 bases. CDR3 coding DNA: TGTGCCAGCGGGGGAATTGACCAGCCCCAGCATTTT. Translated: CASGGIDQPQHF.

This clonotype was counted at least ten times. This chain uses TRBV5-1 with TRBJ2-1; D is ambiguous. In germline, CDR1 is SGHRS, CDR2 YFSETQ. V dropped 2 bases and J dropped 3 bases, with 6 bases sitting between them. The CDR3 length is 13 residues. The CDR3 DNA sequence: TGCGCCAGCAGCTTTGCTAGCTACAATGAGCAGTTCTTC. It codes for CASSFASYNEQFF.

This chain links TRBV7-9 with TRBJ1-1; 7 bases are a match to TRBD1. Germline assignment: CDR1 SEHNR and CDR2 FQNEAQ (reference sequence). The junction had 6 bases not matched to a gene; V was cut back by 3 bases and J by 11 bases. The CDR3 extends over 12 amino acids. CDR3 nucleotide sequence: TGTGCCAGCAGCTTCGGACAGGCGTCGGCTTTCTTT. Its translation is CASSFGQASAFF.

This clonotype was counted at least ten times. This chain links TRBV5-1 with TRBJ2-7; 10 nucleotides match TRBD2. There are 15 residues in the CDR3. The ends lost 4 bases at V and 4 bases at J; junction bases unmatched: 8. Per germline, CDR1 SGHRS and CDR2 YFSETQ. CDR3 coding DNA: TGCGCCAGCAGCCGAATAGCGGGAGGACCTTACGAGCAGTACTTC. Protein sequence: CASSRIAGGPYEQYF. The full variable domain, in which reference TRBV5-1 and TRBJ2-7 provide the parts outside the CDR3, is KAGVTQTPRYLIKTRGQQVTLSCSPISGHRSVSWYQQTPGQGLQFLFEYFSETQRNKGNFPGRFSGRQFSNSRSEMNVSTLELGDSALYLCASSRIAGGPYEQYFGPGTRLTVT.

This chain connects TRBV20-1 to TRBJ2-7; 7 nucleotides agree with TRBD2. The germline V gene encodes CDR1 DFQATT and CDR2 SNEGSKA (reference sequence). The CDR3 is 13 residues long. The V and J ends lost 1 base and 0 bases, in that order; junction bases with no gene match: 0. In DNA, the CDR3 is TGCAGTGCTAGAGGGACTAGCTCCTACGAGCAGTACTTC. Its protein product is CSARGTSSYEQYF.

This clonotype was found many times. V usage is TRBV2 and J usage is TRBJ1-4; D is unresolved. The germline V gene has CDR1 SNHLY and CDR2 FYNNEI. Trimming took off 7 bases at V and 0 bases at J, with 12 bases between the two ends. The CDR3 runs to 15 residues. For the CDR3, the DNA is TGTGCCAGCAAGAACACGCTTGCAACTAATGAAAAACTGTTTTTT. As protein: CASKNTLATNEKLFF.

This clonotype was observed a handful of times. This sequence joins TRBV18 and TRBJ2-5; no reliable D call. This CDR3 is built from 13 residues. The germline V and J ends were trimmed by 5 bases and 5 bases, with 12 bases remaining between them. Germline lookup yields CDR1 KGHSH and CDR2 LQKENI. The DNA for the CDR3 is TGTGCCAGCTCAGCAACTCAAGATGAGACCCAGTACTTC. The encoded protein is CASSATQDETQYF.

Here the CDR3 reads CASSRETSNQETQYF. DNA of the CDR3: TGCGCCAGCAGCCGGGAAACTAGTAACCAAGAGACCCAGTACTTC. This rearrangement joins TRBV5-1 to TRBJ2-5; D might be TRBD2 (5 bases). Trimming took 4 bases from V and 0 from J, leaving 13 bases between them. The CDR3 consists of 15 residues. CDR1 and CDR2 (germline): SGHRS, YFSETQ.

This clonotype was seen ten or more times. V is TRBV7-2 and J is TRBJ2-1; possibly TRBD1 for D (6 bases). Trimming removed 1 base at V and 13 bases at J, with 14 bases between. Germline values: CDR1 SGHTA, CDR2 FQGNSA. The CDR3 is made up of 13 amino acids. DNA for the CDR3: TGTGCCAGCAGCTTAGATAGGGGGTGGGATCAGTTCTTC. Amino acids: CASSLDRGWDQFF.

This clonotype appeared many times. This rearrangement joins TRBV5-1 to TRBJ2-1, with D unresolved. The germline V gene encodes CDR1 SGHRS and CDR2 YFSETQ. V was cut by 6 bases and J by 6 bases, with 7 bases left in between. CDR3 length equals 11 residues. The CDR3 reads CASKQINEQFF. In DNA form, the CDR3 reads TGCGCCAGCAAACAGATCAATGAGCAGTTCTTC.

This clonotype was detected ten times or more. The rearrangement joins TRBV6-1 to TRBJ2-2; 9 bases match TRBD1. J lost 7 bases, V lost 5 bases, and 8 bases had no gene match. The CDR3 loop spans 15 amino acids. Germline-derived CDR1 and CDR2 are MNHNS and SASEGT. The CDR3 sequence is CASSKWDREGGELFF. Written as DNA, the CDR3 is TGTGCCAGCAGTAAATGGGACAGGGAGGGCGGGGAGCTGTTTTTT.

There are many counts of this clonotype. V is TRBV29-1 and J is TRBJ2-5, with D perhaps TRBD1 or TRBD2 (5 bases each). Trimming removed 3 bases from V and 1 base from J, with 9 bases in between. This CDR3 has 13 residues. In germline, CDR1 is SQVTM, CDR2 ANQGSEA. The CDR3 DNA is TGCAGCGTTGAGGGGGTGCGCCAAGAGACCCAGTACTTC. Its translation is CSVEGVRQETQYF.

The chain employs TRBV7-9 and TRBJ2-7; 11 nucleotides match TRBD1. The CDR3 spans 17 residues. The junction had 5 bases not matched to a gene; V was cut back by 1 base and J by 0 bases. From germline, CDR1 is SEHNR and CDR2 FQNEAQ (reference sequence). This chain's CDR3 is CASSLVPGQGASYEQYF. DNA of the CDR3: TGTGCCAGCAGCTTAGTTCCCGGACAGGGGGCCTCCTACGAGCAGTACTTC.

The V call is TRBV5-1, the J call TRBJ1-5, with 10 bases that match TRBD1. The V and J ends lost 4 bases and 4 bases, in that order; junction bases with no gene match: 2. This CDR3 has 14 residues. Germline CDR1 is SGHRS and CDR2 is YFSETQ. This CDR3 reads CASSLDRGNQPQHF. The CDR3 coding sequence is TGCGCCAGCAGCCTGGACAGGGGGAATCAGCCCCAGCATTTT.

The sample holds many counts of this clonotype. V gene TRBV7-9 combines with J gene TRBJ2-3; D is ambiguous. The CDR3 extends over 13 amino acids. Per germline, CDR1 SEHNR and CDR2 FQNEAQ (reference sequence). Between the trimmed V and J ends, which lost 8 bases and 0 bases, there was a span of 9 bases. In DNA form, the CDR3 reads TGTGCCAGCGGGCACGGTAGCACAGATACGCAGTATTTT. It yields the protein CASGHGSTDTQYF.

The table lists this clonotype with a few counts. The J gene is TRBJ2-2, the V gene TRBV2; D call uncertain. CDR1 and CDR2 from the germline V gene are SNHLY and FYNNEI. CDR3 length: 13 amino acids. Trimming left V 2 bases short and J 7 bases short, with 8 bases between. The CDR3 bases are TGTGCCAGCAGTGAATCAGCTTACGGGGAGCTGTTTTTT. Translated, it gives CASSESAYGELFF. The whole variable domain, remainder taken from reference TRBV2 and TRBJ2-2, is EPEVTQTPSHQVTQMGQEVILRCVPISNHLYFYWYRQILGQKVEFLVSFYNNEISEKSEIFDDQFSVERPDGSNFTLKIRSTKLEDSAMYFCASSESAYGELFFGEGSRLTVL.

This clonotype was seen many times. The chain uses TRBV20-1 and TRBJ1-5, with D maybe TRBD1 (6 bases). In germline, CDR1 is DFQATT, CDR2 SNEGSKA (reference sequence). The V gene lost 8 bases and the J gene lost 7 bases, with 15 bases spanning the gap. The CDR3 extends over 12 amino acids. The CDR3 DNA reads TGCAGTATCCATCAGGGGAAACAGCCCCAGCATTTT. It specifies CSIHQGKQPQHF.

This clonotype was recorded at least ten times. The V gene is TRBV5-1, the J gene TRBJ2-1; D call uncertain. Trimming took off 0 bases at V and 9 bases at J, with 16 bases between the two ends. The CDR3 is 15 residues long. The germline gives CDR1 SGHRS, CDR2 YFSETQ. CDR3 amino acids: CASSLETPDLREQFF. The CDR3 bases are TGCGCCAGCAGCTTGGAGACCCCCGACCTCCGTGAGCAGTTCTTC. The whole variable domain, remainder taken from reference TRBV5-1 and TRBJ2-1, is KAGVTQTPRYLIKTRGQQVTLSCSPISGHRSVSWYQQTPGQGLQFLFEYFSETQRNKGNFPGRFSGRQFSNSRSEMNVSTLELGDSALYLCASSLETPDLREQFFGPGTRLTVL.

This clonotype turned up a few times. CDR3 coding DNA: TGTGCCAGCAGCCCCCGGAGTGGGGTCCAGTACGAGCAGTACTTC. Translated: CASSPRSGVQYEQYF. V is TRBV7-9 and J is TRBJ2-7; no definite D call. V dropped 5 bases and J dropped 4 bases, with 18 bases sitting between them. The CDR3 is 15 residues long. The germline V gene encodes CDR1 SEHNR and CDR2 FQNEAQ (reference sequence).

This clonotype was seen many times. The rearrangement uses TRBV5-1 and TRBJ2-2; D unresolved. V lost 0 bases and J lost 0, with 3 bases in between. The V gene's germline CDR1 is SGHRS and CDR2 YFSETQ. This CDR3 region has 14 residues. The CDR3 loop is CASSLVTNTGELFF. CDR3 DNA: TGCGCCAGCAGCTTGGTTACGAACACCGGGGAGCTGTTTTTT.

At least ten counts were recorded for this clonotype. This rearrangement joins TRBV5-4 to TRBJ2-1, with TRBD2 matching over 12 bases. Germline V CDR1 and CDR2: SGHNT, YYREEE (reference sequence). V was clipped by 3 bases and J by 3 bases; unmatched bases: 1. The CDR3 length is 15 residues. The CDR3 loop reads CASSWTSGIYNEQFF. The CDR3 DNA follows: TGTGCCAGCAGCTGGACTAGCGGGATCTACAATGAGCAGTTCTTC.

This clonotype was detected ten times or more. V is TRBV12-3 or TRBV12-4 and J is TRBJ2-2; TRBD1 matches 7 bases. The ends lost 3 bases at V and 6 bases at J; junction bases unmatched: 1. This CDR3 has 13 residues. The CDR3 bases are TGTGCCAGCAGTTTTCAGGGGGCCGGGGAGCTGTTTTTT. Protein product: CASSFQGAGELFF.

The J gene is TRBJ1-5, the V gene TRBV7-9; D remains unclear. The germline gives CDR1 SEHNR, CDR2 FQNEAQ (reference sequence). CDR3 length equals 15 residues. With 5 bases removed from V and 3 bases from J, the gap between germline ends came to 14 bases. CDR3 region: CASSRAAAHNQPQHF. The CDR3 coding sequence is TGTGCCAGCAGCCGCGCGGCAGCTCACAATCAGCCCCAGCATTTT.

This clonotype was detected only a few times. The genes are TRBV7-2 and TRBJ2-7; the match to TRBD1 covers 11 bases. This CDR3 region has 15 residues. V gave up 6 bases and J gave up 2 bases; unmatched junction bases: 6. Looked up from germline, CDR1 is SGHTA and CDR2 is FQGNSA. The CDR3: CASRPPGQGAYEQYF. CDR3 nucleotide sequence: TGTGCCAGCAGGCCCCCGGGACAGGGGGCCTACGAGCAGTACTTC.

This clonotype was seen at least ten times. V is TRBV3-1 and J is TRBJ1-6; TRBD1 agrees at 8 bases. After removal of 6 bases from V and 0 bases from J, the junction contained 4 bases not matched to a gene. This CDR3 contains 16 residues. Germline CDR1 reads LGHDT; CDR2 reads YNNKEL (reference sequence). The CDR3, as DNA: TGTGCCAGCAGGCAGGACAGGGCCTCCTATAATTCACCCCTCCACTTT. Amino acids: CASRQDRASYNSPLHF. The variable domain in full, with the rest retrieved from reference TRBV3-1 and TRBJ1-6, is DTAVSQTPKYLVTQMGNDKSIKCEQNLGHDTMYWYKQDSKKFLKIMFSYNNKELIINETVPNRFSPKSPDKAHLNLHINSLELGDSAVYFCASRQDRASYNSPLHFGNGTRLTVT.

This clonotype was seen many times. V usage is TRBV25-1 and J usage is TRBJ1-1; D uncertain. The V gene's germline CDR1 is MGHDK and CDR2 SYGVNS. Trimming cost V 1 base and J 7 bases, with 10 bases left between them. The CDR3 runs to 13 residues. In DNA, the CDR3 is TGTGCCAGCAGTGAATGGGAGAGGGTTGAAGCTTTCTTT. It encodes CASSEWERVEAFF.